This T cell receptor beta chain was obtained from a study of cytomegalovirus exposure and HLA in healthy donors (TCRdb year 2017). Regarding the complete study: An earlier analysis of roughly 610 of the donors reported about 300 Gb of sequence data and around 120 million unique TCR beta sequences obtained from about 179 million T cells. To study patterns of TCR occurrence, a later analysis re-analyzed previously published TCR beta repertoires from under 750 donors and added high-resolution HLA genotyping. Among 300 to 500 genotyped donors of the cohort, an average of around 250,000 unique TCR beta nucleotide sequences was sequenced per donor, of which about 19% were non-productive. Donor age, sex, ethnicity and CMV serostatus were compiled alongside the repertoire data. An earlier analysis of around 580 of the donors used high-throughput TCR beta sequencing to judge whether each TCR beta V gene segment behaved as functional or pseudogenic. High-throughput TCR immunosequencing, statistical association of individual TCRs with disease status, and machine learning were combined to predict cytomegalovirus infection status. Among the roughly 400 genotyped donors, around 81% belonged to the genetic ancestry cluster associated with self-reported Caucasian donors. Typing coverage differed by locus: A, B, C, DRB1 and DQB1 were typed in about 620-630 donors, DQA1 in about 510, DPA1 in 600 to 610, and DPB1 in 400 to 480. The T cell repertoires of under 700 subjects were profiled by immunosequencing and related to cytomegalovirus serostatus. In addition to the first cohort of several hundred subjects, a separate validation cohort of approximately 110 different subjects was used. An early release covering about 600 HLA-typed donors comprised about 320 gigabases of sequencing data and tens of millions of unique TCR sequences. All discovery cohort repertoires had been generated on a single sequencing platform. A later genetic analysis used genome-wide SNP genotypes for about three fifths of the 666 donors, treating that subset as a discovery cohort. Four or five DR-DQ haplotypes were handled as single units for association and clustering, since linkage in the cohort was strong. The aim of the study was to test whether cataloging public T cell receptors could identify signatures of past pathogen exposure. Rather than using new phenotypic data, the later analysis identified candidate immune exposures from TCR beta sequences and from how often those sequences occurred across donors. HLA typing included class I and class II loci at four-digit resolution.

Details on this clone: There is no known antigen for this receptor. Base qualities were left out, and no much larger clone turns up one base away.

Library generation was performed with the immunoSEQ multiplex PCR assay. A mixture of 60 forward primers for TCR Vbeta segments and 13 reverse primers for TCR Jbeta segments was used in the multiplex PCR. Amplification of the CDR3 region of rearranged TCR beta genes was performed with a multiplex PCR assay on genomic DNA. On the Illumina HiSeq System, the amplified TCR beta libraries were sequenced as 87-base-pair reads. The published analysis was carried out like this. A later analysis tallied around 87 million unique TCR beta chains across the 666 repertoires, and around 9.9 million of those chains were shared by two or more donors. A nearest-neighbor algorithm error-corrected the raw reads and collapsed the reads into unique sequences, merging closely related sequences to remove PCR and sequencing errors. Alignment of CDR3 sequences to IMGT reference sequences was used to assign V, D and J gene segments. For a sequence to be retained, a match of at least six nucleotides to both a V gene segment and a J gene segment was required. A rearrangement counted as productive if the CDR3 had no stop codons and remained in frame with V and J, and every other rearrangement counted as non-productive. Following IMGT convention, CDR3 was defined as the stretch from the second conserved V-encoded cysteine to the conserved J-encoded phenylalanine. Sequences without an unambiguous match to a single V gene segment were excluded from the earlier analysis of several hundred of the donors. In an earlier analysis of about 590 of the donors, a V segment was called functional when productive rearrangements were above 56.7%, and segregating when the standard deviation between donors exceeded 5%. To diagnose cytomegalovirus status from the catalog of TCR beta chain sequences, a statistical classification framework was built. In a later analysis, TCR nucleotide sequences were compared against IMGT/GENE-DB human TR gene sequences so that V and J genes could be assigned. Using the TCRdist pipeline, a later analysis assigned CDR3 sequences along with most-parsimonious VDJ recombination scenarios. A later analysis defined each TCR beta chain by its CDR3 amino acid sequence plus V-gene family, and excluded reads lacking a unique V-gene family. A later analysis removed over 500 highly shared, low-generation-probability nucleotide sequences to deal with suspected cross-contamination and a sequencing artifact. A later analysis calculated a clonal expansion index for each public chain from normalized within-repertoire ranks of inferred template counts. Generation probabilities in a later analysis came from a VDJ recombination model fitted to out-of-frame rearrangements, and those results were checked against IGoR. A later analysis scored TCR-TCR, TCR-HLA and TCR-CMV co-occurrence with hypergeometric tests, applying a repertoire-size bias correction to TCR pairs. To estimate false discovery rates, a later analysis permuted the HLA or CMV assignments 20 times. A later analysis grouped co-occurring TCRs with DBSCAN, adding TCRdist sequence similarity when clustering within HLA-allele-positive subsets. Co-occurrence clustering excluded repertoires with fewer than 30,000 or more than 120,000 public chains, plus five with anomalous nucleotide sharing. This immuneACCESS table, as held by TCRdb, lists in-frame sequences with V and J called but not all clones. Of the missing ones, under half trace to an unresolved V gene in checked studies; the others have no known cause. The DNA gave D and trimming, while V, J and clone size come from that table. A total of about 200,000 clones appear in this sample, around 75% of them only once. The ten largest clones capture 1.8% of the sample.

The CDR1 and CDR2 encoded by the germline V gene (reference sequence) are MNHNY and SVGAGI. CDR3 length: 16 amino acids, cysteine to phenylalanine. The DNA shown is the 48-base CDR3, in frame from base 1. After removal of 2 bases from V and 0 bases from J, the junction retains 2 bases not matched to a gene. The cohort consisted of 650 to 850 healthy bone marrow donors. At the time of sampling, every cohort member was nominally healthy, though immune exposures that went unrecorded were likely present. The donor tested CMV seronegative, placing the donor among the 350 to 400 seronegative members of the cohort. Every donor gave a peripheral blood sample, and the peripheral blood mononuclear cells from that sample were used for TCR beta sequencing. Genomic DNA was extracted from the blood cell samples with the Qiagen DNeasy Blood Extraction Kit. Results and caveats for the whole study, not just this receptor: For the cohort, immune exposure information was limited to CMV serostatus. A few of the identified cytomegalovirus-associated TCR beta chains were confirmed in vitro to be specific for cytomegalovirus antigens. Because HLA typing was unavailable for some donors at each locus, only the typed subset was used in association tests. A later analysis associated 15,000 to 20,000 TCR beta sequences with specific HLA alleles at a false discovery rate of 0.05. According to a later analysis, TCR association rates differed among HLA loci, with DRB1 alleles showing the most associated TCRs and HLA-C alleles showing the fewest. A group of highly shared sequence variants was considered likely to be a technical artifact of the sequencing pipeline. V-gene and J-gene trimming of TCR beta chains was associated with a missense DCLRE1C variant in a later genetic analysis, and the association was replicated in an independent cohort. The presence/absence analyses assumed that sequencing depth was roughly uniform across donors, and that assumption may not be true. An earlier analysis of several hundred of the donors showed that most TCR beta V segments appeared in productive rearrangements either about 90% or about 30% of the time, which broadly matched IMGT annotations. Several of the top co-occurrence clusters appeared to be linked to parvovirus B19, influenza, CMV and Epstein-Barr virus, according to a later analysis. Most CMV-associated TCR beta chains appeared to be HLA-restricted in a later analysis, and the HLA associations seemed to be driven largely by CMV exposure. The study listed 170 or so TCR beta chains as associated with cytomegalovirus. This cohort had only TCR beta chains sequenced, and the lack of alpha or paired-chain data limited which features could be detected. Cytomegalovirus status was reported to be diagnosed by the classifier with high specificity and sensitivity in both the original and validation cohorts. According to a later genetic analysis, donors in an Asian-associated ancestry cluster had fewer N-insertions in productive TCRs than the approximately 670-donor mean. A further reported finding was that TCR beta sequences accurately predicted the HLA-A and HLA-B alleles for most subjects in the first cohort. Assigning TCR associations to individual alleles was difficult when HLA alleles, especially DR and DQ, strongly co-occurred. The authors suggested that the approach could potentially be generalized to other disease states and immunological phenotypes. The earlier analysis of about 600 of the donors excluded around 17 rarely observed V segments, including chromosome 9 orphons, because counts were too low. Some IMGT-functional V segments, including TRBV6-2 and TRBV6-3, could not be told apart with the 87-base-pair reads, so those segments were excluded. A later analysis found that HLA-associated TCR beta chains were more clonally expanded and had lower generation probabilities than equally common non-associated chains. Linkage disequilibrium might explain the correlated functional status among segregating V segments, but an unknown experimental factor could not be excluded. Across donors, most TCR sequences were observed very rarely, whereas some public TCRs were present in many individuals.

Sequencing was done on a sample of PBMCs. The rearranged segments are TRBV6-6 and TRBJ2-1; 9 junctional bases match TRBD2. This receptor was taken from a woman between 25 and 40 years old in good health and CMV-seronegative. The CDR3 reads CASSYGGRASYNEQFF. The nucleotide sequence reads TGTGCCAGCAGTTACGGCGGGAGGGCCTCCTACAATGAGCAGTTCTTC.